Sequencing of this T cell receptor (beta chain) was carried out in a study of OX40 agonist ivuxolimab in advanced cancers. About the full investigation: Ivuxolimab was a fully human IgG2 agonistic monoclonal antibody targeting the costimulatory receptor OX40 (CD134). A male proportion of around 81% and a mean age of 60 years, ranging from roughly 23 to 90, were recorded for the dose-escalation cohort. Three dose-escalation patients achieved partial responses, one with hepatocellular carcinoma and two with cutaneous melanoma. The paper describes the monotherapy dose-escalation part (N ≈ 51 patients) of the phase I trial of ivuxolimab. Among the roughly 50 dose-escalation patients, approximately 20 had hepatocellular carcinoma, around 15 melanoma, 9 renal cell carcinoma and 9 head and neck cancer. The purpose of peripheral TCRbeta sequencing was to test whether ivuxolimab changed TCR sequence diversity and led to clonal T-cell expansion. Prior anti-PD-1, anti-PD-L1 or anti-CTLA-4 therapy was permitted, and approximately 42% of dose-escalation patients had received checkpoint inhibitors. Intravenous ivuxolimab was administered to patients every 2 weeks at six dose levels: 0.01, 0.1, 0.3, 1.5, 3 and 10 mg/kg. Summary of the overall study and its limitations: The antigen specificity of the peripheral T cells that underwent clonal expansion was not determined. Low levels of normalized T-cell clonal expansion were also seen in some nonresponding patients. At doses of 0.1 to 3.0 mg/kg, clonal expansion of both CD4+ and CD8+ blood T cells was observed from baseline to week 6. After ivuxolimab, expanded clones were on average more numerous among CD8+ T cells than among CD4+ T cells. In the 0.1-3.0 mg/kg groups, partial responders had among the lowest normalized peripheral clonal expansion, particularly in CD8+ T cells.

Trimming at the junction amounts to 0 bases on V and 8 bases on J, and the germline ends lie 4 bases apart. CDR1 is given as KGHSH and CDR2 as LQKENI, both from the germline V gene. Its CDR3 holds 12 amino acids, cysteine through phenylalanine. Just the 36-base CDR3 DNA is kept, in frame starting at base 1. Genomic DNA was extracted from sorted cells for sequencing of the TCRbeta CDR3 region. The immunoSEQ Assay was used for sequencing of TCRbeta CDR3 regions. In its TCRdb copy, this immuneACCESS table keeps in-frame sequences only and misses some clones. Where compared with another copy, unresolved V genes explain less than half of these, and the others have no known cause. The sample includes approximately 74,000 clones, with around four fifths observed a single time. The leading ten clones occupy approximately 2.3% of the sample. A remark on this clone: Its cognate antigen has yet to be identified. No much larger clone is present one base from it, and per-base qualities are unavailable.

Patients with a history of autoimmune disease or receiving systemic immunosuppression were excluded from the trial. Peripheral blood for TCR sequencing was collected from all dose cohorts at baseline, on cycle 4 day 1, and on cycle 7 day 1. The samples were taken from a phase I, first-in-human, multicenter, open-label dose-escalation trial of ivuxolimab. Adults with locally advanced or metastatic head and neck squamous cell, hepatocellular, melanoma or renal cell carcinoma were enrolled in the trial. Before TCR sequencing, CD4+ and CD8+ T cells were separately sorted from peripheral blood. The clonotype comes from an adult with an advanced solid tumor such as melanoma, head and neck, liver or kidney cancer. The chain was built from TRBV18 and TRBJ1-4, with the D gene too uncertain to name. The sample in question was CD4+ or CD8+ T cells sorted from blood, obtained in a trial of the OX40 agonist ivuxolimab. The DNA is as follows: TGTGCCAGCTCACCACCGCTGGAAAAACTGTTTTTT. It translates as CASSPPLEKLFF.